The 9 T cell receptor beta chains presented below share a single source sample, sequenced in a study of CD8+ T cells in alopecia areata. The authors extracted RNA and reverse transcribed it into cDNA as the sequencing template. The assay was immunoSEQ multiplex PCR, and TCRdb's table has in-frame clones only and misses some. The table shows 170,000 or so clones, with approximately 62% occurring only once. The sample was CD4+ T cells sorted from blood, taken at week 0. Receptors originate from a human donor with alopecia areata.

The genes are TRBV30 and TRBJ2-1, with 8 bases aligning to TRBD1. V lost 5 bases and J lost 3; bases outside the gene matches: 9. CDR3 length: 15 amino acids. Germline V gives CDR1 GTSNPN, CDR2 SVGIG (reference sequence). The CDR3 DNA is TGTGCCTGGGCCACCGGGACAGGAGTCTACAATGAGCAGTTCTTC. It yields the protein CAWATGTGVYNEQFF.

The chain combines TRBV2 with TRBJ2-1; D may be TRBD2 (5 bases). Germline loops: CDR1 SNHLY, CDR2 FYNNEI. The CDR3 runs to 14 residues. V lost 3 bases and J 6 bases, leaving 12 bases between the germline ends. The CDR3 nucleotides read TGTGCCAGCAGTGACGGGGTAAAGCGCAATGAGCAGTTCTTC. Amino acid sequence: CASSDGVKRNEQFF.

The rearrangement joins TRBV30 to TRBJ1-2; D gene uncertain. The CDR3 covers 15 residues. With 0 bases removed from V and 2 bases from J, the gap between germline ends came to 13 bases. The germline CDR1 and CDR2 sequences are GTSNPN and SVGIG (reference sequence). In nucleotides, the CDR3 is TGTGCCTGGAGTGTACGAGGTGGGCAGAACTATGGCTACACCTTC. It yields the protein CAWSVRGGQNYGYTF.

This clone was counted a single time. The chain combines TRBV29-1 with TRBJ2-7; D remains unclear. Germline CDR1 SQVTM, CDR2 ANQGSEA. CDR3 size: 12 residues. V lost 4 bases, J lost 4 bases, and 11 bases lay in between. Here the CDR3 reads CSVVDAWYEQYF. The CDR3 coding sequence is TGCAGCGTTGTCGACGCGTGGTACGAGCAGTACTTC.

The chain is built from TRBV9 and TRBJ1-6, with 7 bases matching TRBD1. In germline, CDR1 is SGDLS, CDR2 YYNGEE. The J segment lost 8 bases and the V segment lost 4 bases, leaving 6 bases of the junction unmatched. The CDR3 extends over 14 amino acids. In nucleotides, the CDR3 is TGTGCCAGCAGCCCGGGACAGACCTATTCACCCCTCCACTTT. This sequence encodes CASSPGQTYSPLHF.

The rearrangement links TRBV27 to TRBJ1-1; D is undetermined. With 3 bases removed from V and 4 bases from J, the gap between germline ends came to 15 bases. The CDR3 consists of 15 residues. Germline V gene sequence: CDR1 MNHEY, CDR2 SMNVEV (reference sequence). In DNA, the CDR3 is TGTGCCAGCAGTTTGAAGTGGATTTCGGGCACTGAAGCTTTCTTT. Amino acids: CASSLKWISGTEAFF.

This chain connects TRBV20-1 to TRBJ1-1; tentatively, D is TRBD1 (5 bases). This CDR3 is 11 amino acids long. Germline V CDR1 and CDR2: DFQATT, SNEGSKA (reference sequence). Trimming took 1 base from V and 13 from J, leaving 13 bases between them. In DNA form, the CDR3 reads TGCAGTGCTAGAGCCGGGACCGGGGTTTTCTTT. The encoded protein is CSARAGTGVFF.

This clone was counted once. The rearrangement joins TRBV4-2 to TRBJ1-2; D not resolved. The CDR3 extends over 16 amino acids. Germline assignment: CDR1 LGHNA and CDR2 YNFKEQ. Trimming stripped 0 bases from V and 1 base from J, with 12 bases between. The CDR3: CASSQDWQNSNYGYTF. CDR3 DNA sequence: TGTGCCAGCAGCCAAGATTGGCAGAATAGTAACTATGGCTACACCTTC.

The chain has TRBV29-1 and TRBJ1-2; D is unresolved. The CDR3 has 12 residues. The germline V gene encodes CDR1 SQVTM and CDR2 ANQGSEA. V was shortened by 4 bases and J by 1 base, with 7 bases between the two germline ends. The CDR3 bases are TGCAGCGTTGTCTACAGTAACTATGGCTACACCTTC. Translated, it gives CSVVYSNYGYTF.